The sequence of this T cell receptor (beta chain) was determined in a study of cytomegalovirus exposure and HLA in healthy donors (dated by TCRdb to between 2016 and 2019). With respect to the entire study: An earlier analysis of several hundred of the donors reported 250 to 300 Gb of sequence data and more than 90 million unique TCR beta sequences from roughly 200 million T cells. The study was designed to test whether signatures of past pathogen exposure could be identified by cataloging public T cell receptors. The study profiled the T cell repertoires of hundreds of subjects by immunosequencing and related them to cytomegalovirus serostatus. Across about 380 genotyped donors of the cohort, an average of about 240,000 unique TCR beta nucleotide sequences per donor were sequenced, and about a sixth of those sequences were non-productive. Four or five DR-DQ haplotypes were handled as single units for association and clustering because linkage in the cohort was strong. In addition to the first cohort of around 670 subjects, a separate validation cohort of over 90 different subjects was used. Donor age, sex, ethnicity and CMV serostatus were collected together with the repertoire data. Of the approximately 400 genotyped donors, 81% fell in the genetic ancestry cluster associated with self-reported Caucasian donors. HLA typing covered class I and class II loci at four-digit resolution. An early release covering 550 to 650 HLA-typed donors comprised approximately 300 gigabases of sequencing data and 85 million to 100 million unique TCR sequences. Typing coverage varied by locus: roughly 629-640 donors for A, B, C, DRB1 and DQB1; roughly 560 for DQA1; approximately 570 for DPA1; 450 to 480 for DPB1. All discovery cohort repertoires had been generated using a single sequencing platform. An earlier analysis of around 640 of the donors used high-throughput TCR beta sequencing to judge whether each TCR beta V gene segment behaved as functional or pseudogenic. In the later analysis, no new phenotypic data were used to find candidate immune exposures; instead, reliance was placed on TCR beta sequences and their occurrence across donors. In a later genetic analysis, genome-wide SNP genotypes for about 60% of the 666 donors were used, and that subset was treated as a discovery cohort. The study combined high-throughput TCR immunosequencing, statistical association of individual TCRs with disease status, and machine learning to predict cytomegalovirus infection status. A later analysis re-analyzed previously published TCR beta repertoires from 666 donors and added high-resolution HLA genotyping to study TCR occurrence patterns.

Paper-wide results and their limitations: A later genetic analysis reported fewer N-insertions in productive TCRs among donors in an Asian-associated ancestry cluster than the roughly 700-donor mean. In a later analysis, most CMV-associated TCR beta chains were found to appear HLA-restricted, with HLA associations seemingly driven largely by CMV exposure. CMV serostatus was the only immune exposure information available for the cohort. The sequencing pipeline was judged likely to have produced a cluster of highly shared sequence variants as a technical artifact. Specific HLA alleles were associated with some 15,000 TCR beta sequences at a false discovery rate of 0.05 in a later analysis. Three of the identified cytomegalovirus-associated TCR beta chains were confirmed in vitro to be specific for cytomegalovirus antigens. Because counts were too low, about 15 rarely observed V segments, including chromosome 9 orphons, were left out of the earlier analysis of over 550 of the donors. Because HLA typing was unavailable for some donors at each locus, only the typed subset was used in association tests. A later analysis reported that several top co-occurrence clusters appeared linked to parvovirus B19, influenza, CMV and Epstein-Barr virus. Broadly in line with IMGT annotations, most TCR beta V segments showed up in productive rearrangements about 87% or about 30% of the time in an earlier analysis of around 600 of the donors. The classifier was reported to diagnose cytomegalovirus status with high specificity and sensitivity in both the original cohort and the validation cohort. A further reported finding was that TCR beta sequences accurately predicted the HLA-A and HLA-B alleles for most subjects in the first cohort. Strong co-occurrence of HLA alleles, especially DR and DQ, made assigning TCR associations to individual alleles difficult. Some IMGT-functional V segments, including TRBV6-2 and TRBV6-3, could not be distinguished by the 87-base-pair reads and were therefore excluded. An association between a missense DCLRE1C variant and V-gene and J-gene trimming of TCR beta chains was found in a later genetic analysis and replicated in an independent cohort. The presence/absence analyses assumed that sequencing depth was roughly uniform across donors, and that assumption may not be true. Across donors, most TCR sequences were observed very rarely, whereas some public TCRs were present in many individuals. In the study, approximately 160 TCR beta chains were listed as associated with cytomegalovirus. A later analysis found that HLA-associated TCR beta chains were more clonally expanded and had lower generation probabilities than equally common non-associated chains. This cohort had only TCR beta chains sequenced, and the lack of alpha or paired-chain data limited which features could be detected. In a later analysis, TCR association rates were found to vary across HLA loci, with the most associated TCRs seen for DRB1 alleles and the fewest for HLA-C alleles. Linkage disequilibrium might explain the correlated functional status among segregating V segments, but an unknown experimental factor could not be ruled out. It was suggested by the authors that the approach could potentially be generalized to other disease states and immunological phenotypes.

V lost 4 bases and J lost 8 bases, and the count of bases not matched to a germline gene is 15. The germline V gene (reference sequence) gives CDR1 as MNHEY and CDR2 as SMNVEV. The CDR3 holds 17 amino acids from the cysteine to the phenylalanine. The CDR3 DNA has 51 bases and is translated from base 1. The cohort consisted of 600 or so healthy bone marrow donors. All cohort members were sampled while nominally healthy, although unrecorded immune exposures were likely present. The donor tested CMV seronegative, placing the donor among the 350 to 400 seronegative members of the cohort. A peripheral blood sample was provided by each donor, and peripheral blood mononuclear cells were used for TCR beta sequencing. Genomic DNA extraction from the blood cell samples was performed with the Qiagen DNeasy Blood Extraction Kit. For this clone: Its antigen is currently not known. Within one base of it there is no much larger clone, and no base qualities were kept.

The method was the immunoSEQ multiplex PCR assay. For the multiplex PCR, a mixture combining 60 forward primers for TCR Vbeta segments and 13 reverse primers for TCR Jbeta segments was used. Amplification of the CDR3 region of rearranged TCR beta genes was performed with a multiplex PCR assay on genomic DNA. The Illumina HiSeq System was used to sequence the amplified TCR beta libraries as 87-base-pair reads. The paper's data handling went like this. Across the 670 or so repertoires, a later analysis counted tens of millions of unique TCR beta chains, 9 million to 14 million of which were shared by at least two donors. A nearest-neighbor algorithm error-corrected the raw reads and collapsed the reads into unique sequences, merging closely related sequences to remove PCR and sequencing errors. V, D and J gene segments were assigned by aligning CDR3 sequences to IMGT reference sequences. Each retained sequence needed at least a six-nucleotide match to both a V gene segment and a J gene segment. A rearrangement counted as productive if the CDR3 had no stop codons and remained in frame with V and J, and every other rearrangement counted as non-productive. CDR3 was defined by IMGT convention, running from the second conserved V-encoded cysteine to the conserved J-encoded phenylalanine. The earlier analysis of about 610 of the donors excluded sequences that lacked an unambiguous match to a single V gene segment. In an earlier analysis of 450 to 750 of the donors, a V segment was called functional when productive rearrangements were above 56.7%, and segregating when the standard deviation between donors exceeded 5%. A statistical classification framework was developed to diagnose cytomegalovirus status using the catalog of TCR beta chain sequences. In a later analysis, V and J genes were assigned by comparing TCR nucleotide sequences against IMGT/GENE-DB human TR gene sequences. In a later analysis, CDR3 sequences and most-parsimonious VDJ recombination scenarios were assigned using the TCRdist pipeline. In a later analysis, each TCR beta chain was defined by its CDR3 amino acid sequence together with its V-gene family, and reads lacking a unique V-gene family were excluded. To address suspected cross-contamination and a sequencing artifact, a later analysis removed around 590 highly shared, low-generation-probability nucleotide sequences. In a later analysis, a clonal expansion index was calculated for each public chain from normalized within-repertoire ranks of inferred template counts. In a later analysis, generation probabilities were computed with a VDJ recombination model fitted to out-of-frame rearrangements, and the resulting probabilities were checked against IGoR. Hypergeometric tests were used in a later analysis to score TCR-TCR, TCR-HLA and TCR-CMV co-occurrence, with a repertoire-size bias correction applied to the TCR pairs. False discovery rates were estimated in a later analysis by permuting HLA or CMV assignments 20 times. In a later analysis, co-occurring TCRs were grouped using DBSCAN, with TCRdist sequence similarity added in when clustering inside HLA-allele-positive subsets. Repertoires with fewer than 30,000 or more than 120,000 public chains, plus five repertoires with anomalous nucleotide sharing, were excluded from co-occurrence clustering. Held by TCRdb, this immuneACCESS table contains in-frame sequences only and omits some clones. Under half of the omission traces to an unresolved V gene where checked; the cause of the rest is unknown. The V and J calls and clone size come from that table; D and trimming were worked out from the DNA. Recorded for this sample are around 150,000 clones; 60% to 80% of them occurred a single time. The ten most abundant clones make up more than 1.1% of the sample.

Recombination joined TRBV27 with TRBJ1-5, with 9 bases matching TRBD1. This TCR was recovered from a woman in her 30s in good health and CMV-seronegative. The specimen was PBMCs. The nucleotides are TGTGCCAGCAGTTCGAGTACAGGGGGCGTTGGACCCAAGCCCCAGCATTTT. Its amino acids are CASSSSTGGVGPKPQHF.